This T cell receptor (beta chain) emerged from a study of blood T cells in healthy people across ages. CDR3 length: 14 residues. V was pared by 5 bases and J by 5 bases, with 12 bases between. Germline V gene lookup returns CDR1 LGHDT and CDR2 YNNKEL (reference sequence). The authors ran a second PCR of roughly 6 to 12 cycles using a sample-barcoded 5' primer and a J-beta primer mix. Using its own MiXCR run on the 5' RACE reads, TCRdb lists one record per CDR3 protein. The data hold nearly 1 million distinct CDR3 sequences, with 51% observed a single time. Samples each had at least 5 micrograms of total RNA extracted.

The chain combines TRBV3-1 with TRBJ1-4; D may be TRBD1 (6 bases). This TCR was sampled from an older woman in good health. Sample: blood. The CDR3 nucleotides read TGTGCCAGCAGCGTCCGGGACACGAATGAAAAACTGTTTTTT. It encodes CASSVRDTNEKLFF.